Below, one TCR beta chain is given with its context. The germline gives CDR1 PRHDT, CDR2 FYEKMQ (reference sequence). This CDR3 is 16 amino acids long. Germline trimming cut 1 base from V and 1 base from J; bases unmatched to any gene: 6. The data were obtained in a study of blood T cell repertoires in COVID-19. Sequencing was performed with immunoSEQ multiplex PCR; in TCRdb, only in-frame clones are kept and a portion is missing. This sample has 15,000 to 20,000 clones, with around 80% found just once. The clonotype comes from a man between 40 and 49 years old with active or convalescent COVID-19. Sequences were obtained from peripheral blood. The V call is TRBV13, the J call TRBJ2-7; the match to TRBD1 covers 8 bases. The CDR3 loop reads CASSLVQGGLSYEQYF. DNA of the CDR3: TGTGCCAGCAGCTTAGTACAGGGGGGATTATCCTACGAGCAGTACTTC.